Listed below are T cell receptor beta chains from one sample, sequenced in a study of shared clonotypes between healthy human individuals. The data were produced by immunoSEQ multiplex PCR, yet TCRdb's version contains in-frame clones alone and is incomplete. The table has about 1.1 million clones, approximately 80% seen once. The sequencing sample was made of memory CD4+ T cells from PBMCs. These receptors were obtained from a man aged 18-30 years in good health. Some clones in this sample may be carry-over from other donors' samples. Each CDR3 is given with its conserved first and last residue. The D gene is left open where the match is weak. Clone size, where shown, is once, few, many, or a class for clones that have expanded.

-	TRBV5-5	-	16	TRBJ2-1	CASSLSMQEEYNEQFF	TGTGCCAGCAGCTTGAGTATGCAGGAGGAATACAATGAGCAGTTCTTC
-	TRBV7-9	-	13	TRBJ2-5	CASSLLSRETQYF	TGTGCCAGCAGCTTACTAAGCCGAGAGACCCAGTACTTC
-	TRBV7-2	TRBD2	14	TRBJ2-7	CASSRTSGVYEQYF	TGTGCCAGCAGCCGGACTAGCGGAGTCTACGAGCAGTACTTC
many	TRBV28	-	16	TRBJ2-1	CASSLLGGLEGNEQFF	TGTGCCAGCAGTTTACTAGGCGGGCTAGAGGGGAATGAGCAGTTCTTC
-	TRBV5-1	TRBD2	15	TRBJ2-2	CASSPIGGSTGELFF	TGCGCCAGCAGCCCGATCGGCGGGAGTACCGGGGAGCTGTTTTTT
few	TRBV6-1	TRBD1	15	TRBJ1-5	CAATLTGTEGRPQHF	TGTGCCGCAACCTTAACCGGGACAGAAGGGCGGCCCCAGCATTTT
-	TRBV9	-	14	TRBJ1-4	CASSAKTGVEKLFF	TGTGCCAGCAGCGCGAAAACGGGGGTGGAAAAACTGTTTTTT
-	TRBV6-5	-	13	TRBJ1-2	CASTQAQTYGYTF	TGTGCCAGCACCCAAGCACAGACTTATGGCTACACCTTC
-	TRBV6-1	-	13	TRBJ2-2	CASGEMNTGELFF	TGTGCCAGCGGGGAGATGAACACCGGGGAGCTGTTTTTT
-	TRBV18	-	14	TRBJ2-5	CASSSNGPQETQYF	TGTGCCAGCTCATCGAACGGGCCGCAAGAGACCCAGTACTTC
-	TRBV7-2	-	15	TRBJ2-5	CASSLGGSGQETQYF	TGTGCCAGCAGCTTAGGTGGTAGCGGACAAGAGACCCAGTACTTC
-	TRBV7-2	TRBD1	14	TRBJ2-2	CASSNTGGVGELFF	TGTGCCAGCAGCAATACAGGGGGTGTTGGGGAGCTGTTTTTT
-	TRBV2	-	15	TRBJ2-3	CASSEVGVSTDTQYF	TGTGCCAGCAGTGAAGTGGGAGTGAGCACAGATACGCAGTATTTT
-	TRBV5-4	TRBD2	15	TRBJ2-7	CASSFEGLAGNEQYF	TGTGCCAGCAGCTTCGAGGGACTAGCGGGAAACGAGCAGTACTTC
-	TRBV28	TRBD1	18	TRBJ2-6	CASRSRTGRFSGANVLTF	TGTGCCAGCAGGTCTAGGACAGGGCGCTTTTCTGGGGCCAACGTCCTGACTTTC